The 17 T cell receptor beta chains below were found in one sample sequenced in a study of T cells in Graves' hyperthyroidism and ophthalmopathy. The source material, RNA transcripts, was used to amplify TCR beta CDR3 regions. HTBI primers were the set used in a first-round RT-PCR of the TCR CDR3. TCRdb fed the multiplex PCR reads into MiXCR, producing one record per CDR3 protein. In the table there are a few hundred thousand distinct CDR3 sequences, 12% to 15% of which are singletons. The specimen was blood. The source is a woman in her thirties or forties with Graves' ophthalmopathy.

The CDR3 sequence is CATSAHGEGYQPQHF. The CDR3 DNA sequence: TGTGCCACCAGTGCCCACGGGGAGGGCTATCAGCCCCAGCATTTT. The chain carries TRBV24-1 and TRBJ1-5; D is uncertain. Trimming removed 5 bases at V and 5 bases at J, with 15 bases between. CDR3 length: 15 amino acids. Germline V gives CDR1 KGHDR, CDR2 SFDVKD.

This clonotype was counted between two and nine times. This chain connects TRBV6-2 or TRBV6-3 to TRBJ2-2; no clear D. The CDR3 contains 13 residues. The V and J ends lost 7 bases and 3 bases respectively, with 9 bases between them. Germline V gene sequence: CDR1 MNHEY, CDR2 SVGEGT. CDR3 nucleotides: TGTGCCAGCACCCTCCTTTACACCGGGGAGCTGTTTTTT. The encoded protein is CASTLLYTGELFF.

At least ten counts were recorded for this clonotype. The chain recombines TRBV5-6 with TRBJ1-1, with no clear D. There are 16 residues in the CDR3. Per germline, CDR1 SGHDT and CDR2 YYEEEE. Trimming left V 7 bases short and J 4 bases short, with 23 bases between. The CDR3 nucleotides read TGTGCCAGCTCCATCCACGCTCGAGGTGGGGTCACTGAAGCTTTCTTT. This translates into CASSIHARGGVTEAFF.

This clonotype came up many times. The chain has TRBV28 and TRBJ1-5; maybe TRBD1 (6 bases). Trimming cost V 2 bases and J 4 bases, with 12 bases left between them. Germline V lookup: CDR1 MDHEN, CDR2 SYDVKM. The length of the CDR3 is 15 residues. CDR3 in amino acids: CASSLTQGLNQPQHF. In DNA form, the CDR3 reads TGTGCCAGCAGTTTAACACAGGGACTGAATCAGCCCCAGCATTTT. Filled out from reference TRBV28 and TRBJ1-5, the complete variable domain reads DVKVTQSSRYLVKRTGEKVFLECVQDMDHENMFWYRQDPGLGLRLIYFSYDVKMKEKGDIPEGYSVSREKKERFSLILESASTNQTSMYLCASSLTQGLNQPQHFGDGTRLSIL.

This clonotype was counted at least ten times. The chain recombines TRBV11-3 with TRBJ2-6; D possibly corresponds to TRBD1 (8 bases). With 3 bases removed from V and 1 base from J, the gap between germline ends came to 16 bases. The CDR3 extends over 18 amino acids. Germline-derived CDR1 and CDR2 are SGHNT and YENEEA. CDR3 nucleotide sequence: TGTGCCAGCAGCTTCGGGAGGCAGGGGGCGTCTGGGGCCAACGTCCTGACTTTC. It yields the protein CASSFGRQGASGANVLTF.

The rearrangement uses TRBV7-2 and TRBJ2-1; D may be TRBD2 (5 bases). Trimming removed 0 bases from V and 5 bases from J, with 11 bases in between. Germline CDR1 is SGHTA and CDR2 is FQGNSA. The length of the CDR3 is 15 residues. The CDR3 DNA reads as TGTGCCAGCAGCTTAGCGAGAGGGTCCCACAATGAGCAGTTCTTC. It specifies CASSLARGSHNEQFF.

This clonotype was detected a few times. The rearrangement links TRBV15 to TRBJ1-6, with D maybe TRBD1 (5 bases). This CDR3 is 15 amino acids long. Germline V gives CDR1 LNHNV, CDR2 YYDKDF (reference sequence). Trimming took off 3 bases at V and 9 bases at J, with 15 bases between the two ends. The CDR3 DNA is TGTGCCACCAGCAGGCCAGGGTTTTTGGGTTCACCCCTCCACTTT. Translated: CATSRPGFLGSPLHF.

The chain carries TRBV28 and TRBJ2-1; unclear D gene. V lost 2 bases and J lost 4, with 18 bases in between. The germline V gene has CDR1 MDHEN and CDR2 SYDVKM. This CDR3 has 17 residues. CDR3 in amino acids: CASSLGVMAPTYNEQFF. In DNA form, the CDR3 reads TGTGCCAGCAGTTTAGGGGTCATGGCTCCTACATACAATGAGCAGTTCTTC.

This clonotype was seen many times. The chain employs TRBV3-1 and TRBJ1-2; tentative D call: TRBD1 (6 bases). The CDR3 totals 14 residues. CDR1 is LGHDT, CDR2 YNNKEL, per germline (reference sequence). Trimming stripped 2 bases from V and 4 bases from J, with 11 bases between. CDR3 region: CASSQRTESYGYTF. The DNA for the CDR3 is TGTGCCAGCAGCCAAAGGACAGAAAGCTATGGCTACACCTTC.

In this sample, this clonotype turned up many times. The rearrangement joins TRBV27 to TRBJ2-1; TRBD2 agrees at 10 bases. This CDR3 spans 15 amino acids. Trimming at V came to 7 bases and at J to 5 bases, leaving 8 bases not matched to a gene. Germline CDR1 and CDR2: MNHEY and SMNVEV (reference sequence). DNA of the CDR3: TGTGCCAGCAACCCCGGGACTAGCGTTAACAATGAGCAGTTCTTC. It is translated as CASNPGTSVNNEQFF.

The genes are TRBV20-1 and TRBJ2-1; 10 positions agree with TRBD2. The junction had 14 bases not matched to a gene; V was cut back by 6 bases and J by 6 bases. The CDR3 length is 16 residues. In germline, CDR1 is DFQATT, CDR2 SNEGSKA (reference sequence). CDR3 in amino acids: CSAKGLATTFSNEQFF. CDR3 nucleotide sequence: TGCAGTGCAAAGGGACTAGCGACTACCTTTTCCAATGAGCAGTTCTTC.

This clonotype was counted between two and nine times. V gene TRBV3-1 combines with J gene TRBJ2-2, with no clear D. Germline-derived CDR1 and CDR2 are LGHDT and YNNKEL (reference sequence). V lost 4 bases and J lost 3, with 3 bases in between. The CDR3 length is 12 residues. Here the CDR3 reads CASSLHTGELFF. The DNA of the CDR3 is TGTGCCAGCAGCCTACACACCGGGGAGCTGTTTTTT.

This clonotype showed up many times. The V call is TRBV9, the J call TRBJ1-1; tentative D call: TRBD1 (6 bases). The CDR3 spans 14 residues. V was pared by 0 bases and J by 3 bases, with 9 bases between. Germline V gene sequence: CDR1 SGDLS, CDR2 YYNGEE. CDR3: CASSVGAGDTEAFF. The CDR3, as DNA: TGTGCCAGCAGCGTAGGGGCAGGGGACACTGAAGCTTTCTTT.

The V gene is TRBV19, the J gene TRBJ1-5; D unresolved. Germline loops: CDR1 LNHDA, CDR2 SQIVND (reference sequence). The CDR3 has 17 amino acids. Trimming left V 5 bases short and J 0 bases short, with 17 bases between. As DNA, the CDR3 is TGTGCCAGTAGTCCCCAGCTGAACCTTAATAGCAATCAGCCCCAGCATTTT. Translated, it gives CASSPQLNLNSNQPQHF.

This clonotype came up many times. V gene TRBV6-1 combines with J gene TRBJ1-2; D unclear. The ends were cut back, 0 bases at V and 4 bases at J, with 6 bases in the middle. CDR1 is MNHNS, CDR2 SASEGT, per germline. This CDR3 comprises 13 residues. CDR3 loop: CASSEAPVYGYTF. DNA of the CDR3: TGTGCCAGCAGTGAAGCGCCCGTCTATGGCTACACCTTC.

The chain has TRBV19 and TRBJ1-1; tentative D call: TRBD1 (5 bases). The CDR3 consists of 13 residues. Germline CDR1 is LNHDA and CDR2 is SQIVND (reference sequence). The V end was cut by 2 bases, the J end by 5 bases, with 9 bases between. The CDR3 is CASSIRTRTEAFF. In DNA form, the CDR3 reads TGTGCCAGTAGTATAAGGACACGGACTGAAGCTTTCTTT.

V is TRBV5-1 and J is TRBJ1-1; D is possibly TRBD1 (5 bases). The V and J ends lost 3 bases and 0 bases respectively, with 12 bases between them. The CDR3 contains 15 residues. Germline values: CDR1 SGHRS, CDR2 YFSETQ. CDR3 in amino acids: CASSSPGTVNTEAFF. For the CDR3, the DNA is TGCGCCAGCAGCTCTCCCGGGACGGTGAACACTGAAGCTTTCTTT.